Sequencing of this TCR beta chain was carried out in a study of blood T cell repertoires in COVID-19. Per the original data handling: Scientists estimated how many nucleated cells there were by amplifying reference gene primers. TCRdb's copy holds only in-frame clones and misses some; the assay was immunoSEQ multiplex PCR. V, J and clone size are those of that table, while D and trimming were read from the DNA. This sample has some 60,000 clones, with 80% to 95% found just once. The CDR3 consists of 13 residues. From germline, CDR1 is MNHEY and CDR2 SVGAGI. V was pared by 6 bases and J by 4 bases, with 12 bases between.

V gene TRBV6-5 combines with J gene TRBJ1-2, with unresolved D. The sequence was obtained from a human donor in a cohort sampled during active COVID-19. The sample consisted of peripheral blood. The chain's CDR3 is CASSPDTSYGYTF. The CDR3 coding sequence is TGTGCCAGCAGCCCCGACACGAGCTATGGCTACACCTTC.